Sequencing of this T cell receptor beta chain was carried out in a study of cytomegalovirus exposure and HLA in healthy donors. Researchers ran the PCR with 60 Vbeta and 13 Jbeta primers. Profiling relied on immunoSEQ multiplex PCR, and the TCRdb table lists in-frame clones only, not all of them. The table lists tens of thousands of clones, 70% to 80% of them singletons. V dropped 0 bases and J dropped 3 bases, with 12 bases sitting between them. The CDR3 length is 16 residues. CDR1 SGDLS and CDR2 YYNGEE come from the germline V gene. Sample: PBMCs. The sequence came from a man younger than 40 in good health and CMV-seronegative. The chain carries TRBV9 and TRBJ1-4; unclear D gene. The CDR3 DNA reads as TGTGCCAGCAGCGTAGCCGAGGGCAGGCCTAATGAAAAACTGTTTTTT. As protein: CASSVAEGRPNEKLFF.